What follows are 8 T cell receptor beta chains derived from one specimen sequenced in a study of tumor-infiltrating lymphocytes in primary liver carcinoma. The researchers obtained blood RNA from unsorted whole blood and also extracted germline DNA. Priming with a constant-region primer yielded TCR beta cDNA from 450 to 550 ng total RNA. ARM-PCR, slightly modified, supplied the TCR beta libraries through three nested multiplex PCR rounds. PCR rounds one and two used TRBV1-TRBV30 forward primers with a C-beta reverse primer for around 11 cycles each. MiXCR, applied by TCRdb to the multiplex PCR reads, yields one record per CDR3 protein. The sample lists 300,000 to 350,000 distinct CDR3 sequences; less than 75% were seen once. Sample: peripheral blood. The source is a man aged 40-55 years with primary liver carcinoma and hepatitis B virus infection.

This clonotype has ten or more counts. The V and J genes are TRBV4-1 and TRBJ2-1, with D possibly TRBD2 on 5 matching bases. This CDR3 is 17 amino acids long. Germline lookup yields CDR1 MGHRA and CDR2 YSYEKL. V shed 1 base and J shed 0 bases, with 13 bases lying between them. The CDR3 here is CASSQGLAESSYNEQFF. For the CDR3, the DNA is TGCGCCAGCAGCCAAGGGCTAGCTGAAAGCTCCTACAATGAGCAGTTCTTC.

The gene calls are TRBV11-2 and TRBJ2-1, with no clear D. Trimming shortened V by 0 bases and J by 13 bases, and 13 bases separated the two germline ends. The CDR3 sequence is 13 residues long. Germline assignment: CDR1 SGHAT and CDR2 FQNNGV. CDR3 loop: CASSLDQGREQFF. The CDR3 nucleotides are TGTGCCAGCAGCTTAGATCAAGGAAGGGAACAGTTCTTC.

At least ten counts were recorded for this clonotype. The chain combines TRBV4-1 with TRBJ2-2; no firm D call. From germline, CDR1 is MGHRA and CDR2 YSYEKL. V gave up 0 bases and J gave up 1 base, with 3 bases separating them. This CDR3 has 14 residues. The CDR3 DNA sequence: TGCGCCAGCAGCCAAGAGGGGAACACCGGGGAGCTGTTTTTT. Translation: CASSQEGNTGELFF.

There are many counts of this clonotype. The CDR3 DNA sequence: TGTGCCAGCAGTGAAGCTATCGGGGGCGTGGGTGGCTACACCTTC. Its translation: CASSEAIGGVGGYTF. This chain uses TRBV6-1 with TRBJ1-2, with a weak D call TRBD1 (6 bases). Germline V CDR1 and CDR2: MNHNS, SASEGT. Trimming left V 0 bases short and J 7 bases short, with 15 bases between. This CDR3 has 15 residues.

The sample holds a few counts of this clonotype. J is TRBJ2-3 and V is TRBV5-6; TRBD1 matches 9 bases. The CDR3 contains 16 residues. Germline CDR1 SGHDT, CDR2 YYEEEE. With V trimmed by 1 base and J by 2 bases, 5 bases remained unmatched. For the CDR3, the DNA is TGTGCCAGCAGCTTGTACCGGGACAGGGTCACAGATACGCAGTATTTT. As protein: CASSLYRDRVTDTQYF.

Concerning this clonotype: One end of the junction fails to match germline, which may point to a read error. The rearrangement joins TRBV14 to TRBJ2-2; 7 bases are shared with TRBD1. CDR1 is SGHDN, CDR2 FVKESK, per germline. The CDR3 is 15 amino acids. CDR3 in amino acids: CASGHSTGNTWELFF. In nucleotides, the CDR3 is TGTGCCAGCGGCCACTCGACAGGGAACACCTGGGAGCTGTTTTTT.

This chain connects TRBV5-4 to TRBJ2-7; TRBD1 is a possible D gene (7 bases). The CDR3 loop spans 14 amino acids. Germline CDR1 and CDR2: SGHNT and YYREEE (reference sequence). Deletions cut 2 bases from V and 5 bases from J, with 14 bases between. DNA for the CDR3: TGTGCCAGCAGCTTTGCAGGGGGAGGAAACGAGCAGTACTTC. It encodes CASSFAGGGNEQYF.

A note on this clonotype: Just one base apart from a much larger clone, this may be a read error. The chain employs TRBV6-2 or TRBV6-3 and TRBJ1-2, with D unresolved. The V gene's germline CDR1 is MNHEY and CDR2 SVGEGT. This CDR3 is 12 amino acids long. The CDR3 sequence is CASSQDYYGHTF. CDR3 DNA sequence: TGTGCCAGCAGCCAAGATTACTATGGCCACACCTTC.